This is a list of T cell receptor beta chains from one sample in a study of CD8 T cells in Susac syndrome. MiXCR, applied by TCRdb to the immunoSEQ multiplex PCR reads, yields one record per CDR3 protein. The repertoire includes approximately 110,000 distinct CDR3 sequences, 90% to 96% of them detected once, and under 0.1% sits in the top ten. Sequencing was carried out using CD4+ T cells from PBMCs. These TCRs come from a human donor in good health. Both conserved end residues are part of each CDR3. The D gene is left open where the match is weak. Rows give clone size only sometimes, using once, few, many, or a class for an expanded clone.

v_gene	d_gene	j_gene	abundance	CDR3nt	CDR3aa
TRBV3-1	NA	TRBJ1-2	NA	TGTGCCAGCAGCTCCGACAGACCCAACCCTCGGGGCTACACCTTC	CASSSDRPNPRGYTF
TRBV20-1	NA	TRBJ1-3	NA	TGCAGTGCTAGTTGGGGGGCCCATGGAAACACCATATATTTT	CSASWGAHGNTIYF
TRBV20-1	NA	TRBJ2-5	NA	TGCAGTGCTAGAGGGATTCAGTCTAGCGCAGAGACCCAGTACTTC	CSARGIQSSAETQYF
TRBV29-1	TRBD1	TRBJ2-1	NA	TGCAGCGCCGGACAGGGAATCGCCAATGAGCAGTTCTTC	CSAGQGIANEQFF
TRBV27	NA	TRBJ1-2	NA	TGTGCCAGCAGTTCCGGGGTCGGCTATGGCTACACCTTC	CASSSGVGYGYTF
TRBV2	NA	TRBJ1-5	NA	TGTGCCAGCAGGTCCCAAGGTCAGCCCCAGCATTTT	CASRSQGQPQHF
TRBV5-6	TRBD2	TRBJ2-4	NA	TGTGCCAGCAGCTTGCTTGGGCGGGGGGCCGCAGCCAAAAACATTCAGTACTTC	CASSLLGRGAAAKNIQYF
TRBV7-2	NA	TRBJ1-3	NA	TGTGCCAGCAGCTTAGTTGGCAGCTCTGGAAACACCATATATTTT	CASSLVGSSGNTIYF
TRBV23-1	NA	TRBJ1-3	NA	TGCGCCAGGGGGATTTTGAACTCTGGAAACACCATATATTTT	CARGILNSGNTIYF
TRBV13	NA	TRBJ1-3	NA	TGTGCCAGCAGCTCTTGGGAGCGGGCTGGATATTTT	CASSSWERAGYF
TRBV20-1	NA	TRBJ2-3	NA	TGCAGTGCCTTAGGGGCGGGGAAAGCCACAGATACGCAGTATTTT	CSALGAGKATDTQYF
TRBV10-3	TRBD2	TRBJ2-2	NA	TGTGCCATCAGCGCTCTAGCGGGAAGTTTTGCCGGGGAGCTGTTTTTT	CAISALAGSFAGELFF
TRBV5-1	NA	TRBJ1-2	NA	TGCGCCAGCAGCTTGGAAATGGGGACTGCGGGAGGCTACACCTTC	CASSLEMGTAGGYTF
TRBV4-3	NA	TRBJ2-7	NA	TGCGCCAGCAGCCAAGTGGGGGGAGGCTTGTACGAGCAGTACTTC	CASSQVGGGLYEQYF
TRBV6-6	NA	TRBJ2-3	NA	TGTGCCAGCAATGACATTAAAGATACGCAGTATTTT	CASNDIKDTQYF
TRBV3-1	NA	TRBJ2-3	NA	TGTGCCAGCAGCCAGAGGCAGGGCCCCACAGATACGCAGTATTTT	CASSQRQGPTDTQYF
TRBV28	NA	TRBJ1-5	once	TGTGCCAGCAGTTGGACAGGCAATCAGCCCCAGCATTTT	CASSWTGNQPQHF
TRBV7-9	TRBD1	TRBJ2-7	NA	TGTGCCAGCAGCTCCAGGGGGCGACCCCTCGAGCAGTACTTC	CASSSRGRPLEQYF
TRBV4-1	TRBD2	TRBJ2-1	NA	TGCGCCAGCAGCCAAGATGGGACTAGCGGGGGTTGGGGGCTATACAATGAGCAGTTCTTC	CASSQDGTSGGWGLYNEQFF
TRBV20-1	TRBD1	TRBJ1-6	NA	TGCAGTGCTAGAGATTGGGCAGGGGGCATCGGTTCACCCCTCCACTTT	CSARDWAGGIGSPLHF
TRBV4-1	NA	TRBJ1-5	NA	TGCGCCAGCAGCCAAGTAGCACTTCAGCCCCAGCATTTT	CASSQVALQPQHF
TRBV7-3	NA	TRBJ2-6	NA	TGTGCCAGCAGCCGGACAGCCCTAAACTCTGGGGCCAACGTCCTGACTTTC	CASSRTALNSGANVLTF
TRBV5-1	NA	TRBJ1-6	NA	TGCGCCAGCAGCTTGATGCCCCGGCCTGACTATAATTCACCCCTCCACTTT	CASSLMPRPDYNSPLHF
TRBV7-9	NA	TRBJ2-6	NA	TGTGCCAGCGAACAGGGCAGCTCTGGGGCCAACGTCCTGACTTTC	CASEQGSSGANVLTF
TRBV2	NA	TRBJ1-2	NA	TGTGCCAGCAGTGCTACGGGAACAGCAAACTATGGCTACACCTTC	CASSATGTANYGYTF
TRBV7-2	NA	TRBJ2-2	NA	TGTGCCAGCAGCTTAGATGCGACCGGGGAGCTGTTTTTT	CASSLDATGELFF
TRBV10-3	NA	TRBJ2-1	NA	TGTGCCATCAGCGTAGCCGGGGGAAATGAGCAGTTCTTC	CAISVAGGNEQFF
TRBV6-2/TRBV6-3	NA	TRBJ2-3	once	TGTGCCAGCACCCGACCGTGGAGCACAGATACGCAGTATTTT	CASTRPWSTDTQYF
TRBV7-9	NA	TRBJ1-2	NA	TGTGCCAGCAGCCCCGACGGGGGGATCGGCTATGGCTACACCTTC	CASSPDGGIGYGYTF
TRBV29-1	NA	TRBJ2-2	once	TGCAGCGTCCTTCGGACAGCGAACACCGGGGAGCTGTTTTTT	CSVLRTANTGELFF
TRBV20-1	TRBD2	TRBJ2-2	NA	TGCAGTGCTAGAGACCCGGGACTAGCGAACACCGGGGAGCTGTTTTTT	CSARDPGLANTGELFF
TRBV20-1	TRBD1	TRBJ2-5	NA	TGCAGTGCTAGACGGACAGGGGTTCCTCAGACCCAGTACTTC	CSARRTGVPQTQYF
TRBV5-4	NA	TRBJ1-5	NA	TGTGCCAGCAGCTTAGAGCGATACAATCAGCCCCAGCATTTT	CASSLERYNQPQHF
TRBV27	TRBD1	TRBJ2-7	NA	TGTGCCAGCAGCTCCCTGAGTGACAGGGGCCGATACGAGCAGTACTTC	CASSSLSDRGRYEQYF
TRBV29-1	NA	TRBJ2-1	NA	TGCAGCGTTGGGGGGCGAGTCTCTTCCTACAATGAGCAGTTCTTC	CSVGGRVSSYNEQFF
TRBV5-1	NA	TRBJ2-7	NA	TGCGCCAGCGAACTCGGGGCAGGGGTCTACGAGCAGTACTTC	CASELGAGVYEQYF
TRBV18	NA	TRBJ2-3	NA	TGTGCCAGCTCACCATCCACCAGGGGGGGAGATACGCAGTATTTT	CASSPSTRGGDTQYF
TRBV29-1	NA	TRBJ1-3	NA	TGCAGCGTCGCCCGGGACGGGGGAAACACCATATATTTT	CSVARDGGNTIYF
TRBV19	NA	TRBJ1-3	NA	TGTGCCAGCAGCAAACAGGCCCCCTCGGGAAACACCATATATTTT	CASSKQAPSGNTIYF
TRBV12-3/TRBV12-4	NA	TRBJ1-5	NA	TGTGCCAGCAGGACCGGGACACCCCTAGCCCAGCCCCAGCATTTT	CASRTGTPLAQPQHF
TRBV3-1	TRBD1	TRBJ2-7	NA	TGTGCCAGCAGCCCTCGGACAGGGCTTTACGAGCAGTACTTC	CASSPRTGLYEQYF
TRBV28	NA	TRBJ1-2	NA	TGTGCCAGCAGTTTATTGGGCGCCGTACTTATCTATGGCTACACCTTC	CASSLLGAVLIYGYTF
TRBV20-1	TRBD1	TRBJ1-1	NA	TGCAGTGCTAGAGGGGGACAGGACGAAGCTTTCTTT	CSARGGQDEAFF
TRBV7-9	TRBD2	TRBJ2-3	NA	TGTGCCAGCCCCAGCGGGGGTGATACGCAGTATTTT	CASPSGGDTQYF
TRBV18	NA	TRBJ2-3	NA	TGTGCCAGCTCACCACCGGGGACGGTTAACCCAGATACGCAGTATTTT	CASSPPGTVNPDTQYF
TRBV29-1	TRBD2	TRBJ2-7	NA	TGCAGCGTTGAAGATACTAGCGGGGGATCCTACGAGCAGTACTTC	CSVEDTSGGSYEQYF